The 20 T cell receptor beta chains below all came from one sample that was sequenced in a study of blood T cell repertoires in COVID-19. Data came from immunoSEQ multiplex PCR; TCRdb stores just in-frame clones and leaves some out. There are roughly 50,000 clones in the sample; around 83% occur only once, and 1.9% lies in the top ten. Sequencing used peripheral blood. Receptor source: a woman aged 55-69 years with acute or convalescent COVID-19.

The V gene is TRBV5-1, the J gene TRBJ2-2; 8 bases align to TRBD2. Germline CDR1 SGHRS, CDR2 YFSETQ. This CDR3 has 17 residues. With 0 bases clipped from V and 3 bases from J, the junction kept 7 bases outside the gene matches. CDR3 DNA: TGCGCCAGCAGCTTGGGCGGCGGGGGGTCCTACACCGGGGAGCTGTTTTTT. Translated: CASSLGGGGSYTGELFF.

The J gene is TRBJ1-2, the V gene TRBV19; D gene ambiguous. This CDR3 spans 14 amino acids. Deletions cut 3 bases from V and 9 bases from J, with 17 bases between. CDR1 is LNHDA and CDR2 is SQIVND in the germline V gene (reference sequence). The CDR3 DNA sequence: TGTGCCAGTAGTATCGGAGGCACCCTTGCGCGCTACACCTTC. Its protein is CASSIGGTLARYTF.

This clone was recorded once. The rearrangement uses TRBV6-6 and TRBJ1-2; D is unclear. Germline V CDR1 and CDR2: MNHNY, SVGAGI (reference sequence). This CDR3 has 14 residues. V was cut by 2 bases and J by 0 bases, with 7 bases left in between. CDR3 nucleotide sequence: TGTGCCAGCAGTTACGCTACAGCTAACTATGGCTACACCTTC. It specifies CASSYATANYGYTF.

This clone came up once. The rearrangement joins TRBV3-1 (or the pseudogene TRBV3-2) to TRBJ1-5, with a weak D call TRBD1 (6 bases). Germline V gene sequence: CDR1 LGHDT, CDR2 YNNKEL (reference sequence). The CDR3 covers 15 residues. The germline V and J ends were trimmed by 4 bases and 2 bases, with 12 bases remaining between them. The CDR3 spells CASSLGTPGNQPQHF. The CDR3, as DNA: TGTGCCAGCAGCCTAGGGACACCCGGCAATCAGCCCCAGCATTTT.

V is TRBV20-1 and J is TRBJ1-6, with D possibly TRBD1 on 5 matching bases. The CDR3 covers 11 residues. V gave up 2 bases and J gave up 14 bases, with 10 bases separating them. Germline loops: CDR1 DFQATT, CDR2 SNEGSKA (reference sequence). The CDR3 is CSARNGGALHF. The CDR3 DNA reads TGCAGTGCTAGAAACGGGGGAGCCCTCCACTTT.

This chain uses TRBV4-1 with TRBJ1-1; tentatively, D is TRBD1 (5 bases). The CDR3 contains 14 residues. The germline V gene has CDR1 MGHRA and CDR2 YSYEKL. V lost 6 bases and J 5 bases, leaving 16 bases between the germline ends. CDR3 coding DNA: TGCGCCAGCAGTACTCAGGGAGCGGGGACTGAAGCTTTCTTT. Encoded protein: CASSTQGAGTEAFF.

The sample holds one count of this clone. J is TRBJ2-1 and V is TRBV24-1; 9 bases agree with TRBD1. With 4 bases clipped from V and 9 bases from J, the junction kept 9 bases outside the gene matches. The germline CDR1 and CDR2 sequences are KGHDR and SFDVKD. The length of the CDR3 is 15 residues. The chain's CDR3 is CATSDYRGQWGEQFF. The CDR3, as DNA: TGTGCCACCAGTGACTACAGGGGGCAGTGGGGTGAGCAGTTCTTC.

The V gene is TRBV18, the J gene TRBJ2-7, with TRBD2 matching over 12 bases. Germline values: CDR1 KGHSH, CDR2 LQKENI. CDR3 length: 18 amino acids. Trimming removed 3 bases from V and 0 bases from J; junction bases left unmatched: 9. Here the CDR3 DNA reads TGTGCCAGCTCACCGCGACTAGCGGGAGTCACGTCCTCCTACGAGCAGTACTTC. It encodes CASSPRLAGVTSSYEQYF.

The chain employs TRBV5-1 and TRBJ1-2, with TRBD1 identical over 8 bases. The CDR3 spans 14 residues. After removal of 6 bases from V and 2 bases from J, the junction contained 6 bases not matched to a gene. Germline V CDR1 and CDR2: SGHRS, YFSETQ. The CDR3 bases are TGCGCCAGCAAAGGACAGGGTTTAAACTATGGCTACACCTTC. Its translation: CASKGQGLNYGYTF.

The V and J genes are TRBV11-3 and TRBJ2-3; no reliable D call. CDR3 length: 15 amino acids. V shed 3 bases and J shed 4 bases, with 14 bases lying between them. CDR1 SGHNT and CDR2 YENEEA come from the germline V gene. CDR3 nucleotide sequence: TGTGCCAGCAGCTTGCATTATCCCGGGTCAGATACGCAGTATTTT. It codes for CASSLHYPGSDTQYF. The full variable domain, its missing parts supplied by reference TRBV11-3 and TRBJ2-3, is EAGVVQSPRYKIIEKKQPVAFWCNPISGHNTLYWYLQNLGQGPELLIRYENEEAVDDSQLPKDRFSAERLKGVDSTLKIQPAELGDSAVYLCASSLHYPGSDTQYFGPGTRLTVL.

J is TRBJ1-1 and V is TRBV6-5; D unclear. Trimming shortened V by 3 bases and J by 1 base, and 6 bases separated the two germline ends. CDR3 length: 13 residues. In germline, CDR1 is MNHEY, CDR2 SVGAGI. This CDR3 reads CASSYVQNTEAFF. The CDR3 DNA sequence: TGTGCCAGCAGTTATGTACAGAACACTGAAGCTTTCTTT.

This chain joins TRBV12-3 or TRBV12-4 and TRBJ1-4; possible D gene TRBD1, 6 bases. The CDR3 is made up of 13 amino acids. V was pared by 5 bases and J by 13 bases, with 17 bases between. In nucleotides, the CDR3 is TGTGCCAGCAGTCTGATCATCCAGGGGTTACTGTTTTTT. It translates to CASSLIIQGLLFF.

The count of this clone is one. The rearrangement joins TRBV11-2 to TRBJ2-1, with TRBD2 as a possible D gene (5 bases). The CDR3 extends over 15 amino acids. V shed 0 bases and J shed 8 bases, with 14 bases lying between them. Germline V gene lookup returns CDR1 SGHAT and CDR2 FQNNGV. The CDR3 region is CASSLDSDSLHEQFF. In nucleotides, the CDR3 is TGTGCCAGCAGCTTAGACTCGGACTCCCTCCATGAGCAGTTCTTC.

The gene calls are TRBV5-1 and TRBJ2-7; tentatively, D is TRBD1 (5 bases). This CDR3 spans 14 amino acids. Germline V lookup: CDR1 SGHRS, CDR2 YFSETQ. The germline V and J ends were trimmed by 0 bases and 11 bases, with 18 bases remaining between them. CDR3 in amino acids: CASSLETGPRFKYF. The CDR3 DNA reads as TGCGCCAGCAGCTTGGAAACAGGCCCCCGCTTTAAGTACTTC.

This rearrangement joins TRBV19 to TRBJ1-1; D call uncertain. The germline V gene has CDR1 LNHDA and CDR2 SQIVND (reference sequence). CDR3 length: 13 amino acids. Trimming left V 5 bases short and J 1 base short, with 8 bases between. Here the CDR3 reads CASSHTRNTEAFF. In nucleotides, the CDR3 is TGTGCCAGTAGTCATACCAGGAACACTGAAGCTTTCTTT.

This clone was picked up a small number of times. This chain joins TRBV18 and TRBJ1-1; no reliable D call. The germline V gene has CDR1 KGHSH and CDR2 LQKENI. The CDR3 extends over 14 amino acids. Trimming took off 4 bases at V and 1 base at J, with 10 bases between the two ends. Here the CDR3 DNA reads TGTGCCAGCTCACTTAAGGGAGAGAACACTGAAGCTTTCTTT. Its protein is CASSLKGENTEAFF. The full variable domain, its missing parts supplied by reference TRBV18 and TRBJ1-1, is NAGVMQNPRHLVRRRGQEARLRCSPMKGHSHVYWYRQLPEEGLKFMVYLQKENIIDESGMPKERFSAEFPKEGPSILRIQQVVRGDSAAYFCASSLKGENTEAFFGQGTRLTVV.

Comment on this clone: Relative to the germline gene, one junction end is altered; a read error may explain this. The rearrangement uses TRBV18 and TRBJ2-1, with TRBD1 as a possible D gene (5 bases). The CDR3 is 14 residues long. CDR1 is KGHSH and CDR2 is LQKENI in the germline V gene. The CDR3 reads CASSPLAGNNEQFF. Here the CDR3 DNA reads TGTGCCAGCTCCCCACTTGCAGGGAACAATGAGCAGTTCTTC.

This clone has a single count. V and J are TRBV4-1 and TRBJ2-5; weak D call: TRBD1 (6 bases). The germline V gene has CDR1 MGHRA and CDR2 YSYEKL. The CDR3 extends over 14 amino acids. The V end was cut by 1 base, the J end by 4 bases, with 10 bases between. The CDR3 nucleotides are TGCGCCAGCAGCCAAGTGGGGGCGGGAGAGACCCAGTACTTC. Encoded protein: CASSQVGAGETQYF.

V usage is TRBV19 and J usage is TRBJ1-1; no clear D gene. CDR1 and CDR2 (germline): LNHDA, SQIVND (reference sequence). The V gene lost 1 base and the J gene lost 2 bases, with 5 bases spanning the gap. The CDR3 loop spans 13 amino acids. The CDR3 spells CASSIVPNTEAFF. The DNA for the CDR3 is TGTGCCAGTAGTATAGTCCCTAACACTGAAGCTTTCTTT. Looking up the rest from reference TRBV19 and TRBJ1-1 gives the full variable domain: DGGITQSPKYLFRKEGQNVTLSCEQNLNHDAMYWYRQDPGQGLRLIYYSQIVNDFQKGDIAEGYSVSREKKESFPLTVTSAQKNPTAFYLCASSIVPNTEAFFGQGTRLTVV.

J is TRBJ2-5 and V is TRBV12-3 or TRBV12-4; tentative D call: TRBD2 (6 bases). The ends were cut back, 5 bases at V and 4 bases at J, with 11 bases in the middle. The CDR3 is made up of 13 amino acids. The CDR3 reads CASSPGTSETQYF. In nucleotides, the CDR3 is TGTGCCAGCAGTCCCGGGACTTCAGAGACCCAGTACTTC.